What follows is one TCR beta chain and its context. Its antigen is unidentified. After removal of 5 bases from V and 3 bases from J, the junction contained 8 bases not matched to a gene. The CDR3 covers 15 residues. The germline V gene has CDR1 SGHTA and CDR2 FQGTGA. This sample is part of a study of cytomegalovirus exposure and HLA in healthy donors. Study-wide results and limits: Previous analysis showed most TCR beta V segments were productive about 90% or about 30% of the time. Reports indicate that TCR beta sequences accurately predicted the HLA-A and HLA-B alleles of most subjects. When a later analysis was performed, an Asian-associated ancestry cluster reportedly had fewer N-insertions than the roughly 630-donor mean.

Primers: 60 Vbeta forward and 13 Jbeta reverse. The method was immunoSEQ multiplex PCR; TCRdb's version includes in-frame clones alone and lacks a portion of them. The data show under 150,000 clones, with approximately 80% seen just once and more than 4% held by the top ten. This clonotype originated in a middle-aged woman in good health and CMV-seropositive. The rearrangement links TRBV7-3 to TRBJ2-3; 7 nucleotides line up with TRBD1. The specimen was PBMCs. DNA for the CDR3: TGTGCCAGCAGCCTAAGACAGGGCGGGACAGATACGCAGTATTTT. This gives the protein CASSLRQGGTDTQYF.